One sample yielded the 29 T cell receptor beta chains listed below, sequenced in a study of cytomegalovirus exposure and HLA in healthy donors. Clones were sequenced by immunoSEQ multiplex PCR, and TCRdb holds only the in-frame ones, with some missing. The table includes roughly 330,000 clones, around 90% detected once. Sequenced material: PBMCs. Source of these receptors: a woman aged 30 to 39 in good health and CMV-seropositive.

The chain has TRBV6-1 and TRBJ2-3; TRBD2 matches 10 bases. Trimming took 7 bases from V and 1 from J; bases not matched to a gene: 5. The V gene's germline CDR1 is MNHNS and CDR2 SASEGT. The CDR3 length is 15 residues. CDR3 amino acids: CASTPGTSGTDTQYF. The CDR3 DNA reads as TGTGCCAGCACCCCCGGGACTAGCGGCACAGATACGCAGTATTTT.

The chain recombines TRBV6-5 with TRBJ2-7; D gene ambiguous. Trimming left V 5 bases short and J 0 bases short, with 14 bases between. Germline assignment: CDR1 MNHEY and CDR2 SVGAGI. There are 15 residues in the CDR3. CDR3: CASSTRTDSSYEQYF. The CDR3 nucleotides are TGTGCCAGCAGTACAAGGACGGATTCCTCCTACGAGCAGTACTTC.

V and J are TRBV5-1 and TRBJ2-5; D is undetermined. With 0 bases removed from V and 1 base from J, the gap between germline ends came to 10 bases. This CDR3 comprises 15 residues. Germline loops: CDR1 SGHRS, CDR2 YFSETQ. CDR3 sequence reads: CASSLGYGLQETQYF. The CDR3 DNA reads TGCGCCAGCAGCTTGGGGTATGGGCTCCAAGAGACCCAGTACTTC.

The rearrangement joins TRBV11-2 to TRBJ2-7; TRBD2 matches at 14 bases. V was pared by 5 bases and J by 1 base, with 10 bases of the junction left unmatched. The CDR3 runs to 18 residues. The V gene's germline CDR1 is SGHAT and CDR2 FQNNGV. The CDR3 protein is CASSPAGLAGGWSYEQYF. CDR3 bases: TGTGCCAGCAGCCCAGCCGGACTAGCGGGGGGATGGTCCTACGAGCAGTACTTC.

As for this clone: At one of its ends the junction is not consistent with the germline gene, which may arise from a read error. V is TRBV19 and J is TRBJ1-1; a possible D gene is TRBD1 (6 bases). The CDR3 is 14 amino acids. CDR1 is LNHDA, CDR2 SQIVND, per germline (reference sequence). CDR3 protein: CASSPDRPNAEAFF. CDR3 sequence (DNA): TGTGCCAGTAGTCCGGACAGACCGAACGCTGAAGCTTTCTTT.

The chain links TRBV7-8 to TRBJ2-3; D uncertain. Trimming took 3 bases from V and 5 from J, leaving 6 bases between them. This CDR3 has 12 amino acids. Germline CDR1 and CDR2: SGHVS and FQNEAQ. The DNA for the CDR3 is TGTGCCAGCAGCTTCTTAGGAGATACGCAGTATTTT. Residues: CASSFLGDTQYF.

This clone has just one count. The germline gene is not matched at one end of the junction; a read error may be the cause. The V call is TRBV7-2, the J call TRBJ2-7; D is ambiguous. Germline CDR1 and CDR2: SGHTA and FQGNSA. The CDR3 length is 11 residues. The CDR3 spells CASSLSGPADF. Written as DNA, the CDR3 is TGTGCCAGCAGCTTATCTGGCCCTGCGGACTTC.

The rearrangement uses TRBV19 and TRBJ1-5; no clear D gene. Trimming pared 1 base from V and 7 bases from J, leaving 5 bases between. CDR1 LNHDA and CDR2 SQIVND come from the germline V gene (reference sequence). The CDR3 extends over 12 amino acids. The CDR3 DNA follows: TGTGCCAGTAGTATAGGGTTCCAGCCCCAGCATTTT. Translating it yields CASSIGFQPQHF.

This clone was seen a few times. The J gene is TRBJ2-7, the V gene TRBV27, with a weak D call TRBD1 (6 bases). V was clipped by 6 bases and J by 4 bases, with 13 bases between them. Germline V gene data show CDR1 as MNHEY and CDR2 as SMNVEV (reference sequence). The CDR3 sequence is 13 residues long. CDR3 protein: CASSRQVGYEQYF. The CDR3 bases are TGTGCCAGCAGCCGACAGGTCGGGTACGAGCAGTACTTC.

The genes are TRBV9 and TRBJ1-2; D is unresolved. The CDR3 has 14 amino acids. The ends were cut back, 0 bases at V and 0 bases at J, with 6 bases in the middle. CDR1 is SGDLS, CDR2 YYNGEE, per germline. DNA of the CDR3: TGTGCCAGCAGCGTAGGACAAACTAACTATGGCTACACCTTC. Its protein product is CASSVGQTNYGYTF. Variable domain in full (rest from reference TRBV9 and TRBJ1-2): DSGVTQTPKHLITATGQRVTLRCSPRSGDLSVYWYQQSLDQGLQFLIQYYNGEERAKGNILERFSAQQFPDLHSELNLSSLELGDSALYFCASSVGQTNYGYTFGSGTRLTVV.

The rearrangement joins TRBV29-1 to TRBJ1-1; D remains ambiguous. The germline V gene encodes CDR1 SQVTM and CDR2 ANQGSEA. The CDR3 is 11 residues long. Trimming pared 7 bases from V and 0 bases from J, leaving 6 bases between. As DNA, the CDR3 is TGCAGCGGCAAATTGAACACTGAAGCTTTCTTT. Encoded protein: CSGKLNTEAFF. Full variable domain (missing parts from reference TRBV29-1 and TRBJ1-1): SAVISQKPSRDICQRGTSLTIQCQVDSQVTMMFWYRQQPGQSLTLIATANQGSEATYESGFVIDKFPISRPNLTFSTLTVSNMSPEDSSIYLCSGKLNTEAFFGQGTRLTVV.

V is TRBV27 and J is TRBJ1-2; 9 bases map to TRBD1. The CDR3 is 19 residues long. The germline V gene has CDR1 MNHEY and CDR2 SMNVEV (reference sequence). Trimming cost V 2 bases and J 0 bases; bases outside gene matches: 13. The CDR3 loop reads CASSLIPPIRDRANYGYTF. CDR3 bases: TGTGCCAGCAGTTTAATTCCGCCAATCCGGGACAGGGCTAACTATGGCTACACCTTC.

This chain links TRBV4-3 with TRBJ2-1, with D tentatively TRBD1 or TRBD2 (5 bases each). Germline CDR1 and CDR2: LGHNA and YSLEER. There are 14 residues in the CDR3. Trimming stripped 2 bases from V and 7 bases from J, with 12 bases between. The CDR3: CASSQIRWGNEQFF. The CDR3 DNA reads as TGCGCCAGCAGCCAAATTAGATGGGGGAATGAGCAGTTCTTC.

This chain joins TRBV27 and TRBJ1-6, with no clear D. Per germline, CDR1 MNHEY and CDR2 SMNVEV (reference sequence). The V end lost 5 bases, the J end lost 5 bases, and 7 bases lay between the germline ends. The CDR3 runs to 13 residues. The CDR3 coding sequence is TGTGCCAGCAGTCCGACACATAATTCACCCCTCCACTTT. It encodes CASSPTHNSPLHF.

V is TRBV27 and J is TRBJ2-4; D gene uncertain. The germline V gene has CDR1 MNHEY and CDR2 SMNVEV (reference sequence). This CDR3 has 14 amino acids. V lost 4 bases and J 9 bases, leaving 16 bases between the germline ends. CDR3 nucleotide sequence: TGTGCCAGCAGTTCCGCGGTGTCCTACTTCATTCAGTACTTC. It specifies CASSSAVSYFIQYF.

A single count supports this clone. CDR3 loop: CASSLDVSYEQYF. The CDR3 DNA sequence: TGTGCCAGCAGTTTAGATGTCTCCTACGAGCAGTACTTC. The chain has TRBV27 and TRBJ2-7; no reliable D call. The CDR3 is 13 residues long. Trimming left V 2 bases short and J 0 bases short, with 5 bases between. CDR1 and CDR2 from the germline V gene are MNHEY and SMNVEV (reference sequence).

This clone was counted once. The CDR3 reads CASSLGVSTDTQYF. CDR3 nucleotide sequence: TGTGCCAGCAGCTTAGGGGTCAGCACAGATACGCAGTATTTT. V gene TRBV7-3 combines with J gene TRBJ2-3, with D unclear. This CDR3 has 14 residues. V dropped 2 bases and J dropped 0 bases, with 6 bases sitting between them. Germline CDR1 and CDR2: SGHTA and FQGTGA.

V gene TRBV4-2 combines with J gene TRBJ1-5, with unresolved D. The V gene's germline CDR1 is LGHNA and CDR2 YNFKEQ. Trimming took 3 bases from V and 0 from J, leaving 9 bases between them. CDR3 length: 15 amino acids. The CDR3 DNA follows: TGTGCCAGCAGCCAGAAGAAGAATAGCAATCAGCCCCAGCATTTT. Translation: CASSQKKNSNQPQHF.

This clone has only one observation. The gene calls are TRBV29-1 and TRBJ2-5; TRBD2 might be the D (7 bases). The length of the CDR3 is 14 residues. Between the trimmed V and J ends, which lost 3 bases and 5 bases, there was a span of 16 bases. Germline V gene data show CDR1 as SQVTM and CDR2 as ANQGSEA. CDR3 coding DNA: TGCAGCGTTGATGGACGGGGGCGGGGGGAGACCCAGTACTTC. As protein: CSVDGRGRGETQYF.

Only a few counts were recorded for this clone. The gene calls are TRBV6-1 and TRBJ2-7; D unresolved. The CDR3 sequence is 13 residues long. Trimming shortened V by 6 bases and J by 1 base, and 10 bases separated the two germline ends. The germline V gene encodes CDR1 MNHNS and CDR2 SASEGT. Here the CDR3 reads CASSNGLSYEQYF. The CDR3 region has the DNA TGTGCCAGCAGCAACGGTTTATCCTACGAGCAGTACTTC.

The rearrangement joins TRBV5-6 to TRBJ2-7; 8 nucleotides agree with TRBD1. Germline values: CDR1 SGHDT, CDR2 YYEEEE. The CDR3 is made up of 13 amino acids. V gave up 0 bases and J gave up 12 bases; unmatched junction bases: 8. CDR3: CASSLENRGVVYF. CDR3 sequence (DNA): TGTGCCAGCAGCTTGGAGAACAGGGGGGTAGTGTACTTC.

Remarks on this clone: The same CDR3 can be traced to other DNA sequences in this sample. CDR3 nucleotides: TGTGCCTGGAGTGTAGGGGACAATCAGCCCCAGCATTTT. Translating gives CAWSVGDNQPQHF. This chain connects TRBV30 to TRBJ1-5, with TRBD1 as a possible D gene (5 bases). The germline V gene has CDR1 GTSNPN and CDR2 SVGIG (reference sequence). The CDR3 length is 13 residues. The germline V and J ends were trimmed by 0 bases and 3 bases, with 6 bases remaining between them. Based on the CDR3 plus reference TRBV30 and TRBJ1-5, the full variable domain is SQTIHQWPATLVQPVGSPLSLECTVEGTSNPNLYWYRQAAGRGLQLLFYSVGIGQISSEVPQNLSASRPQDRQFILSSKKLLLSDSGFYLCAWSVGDNQPQHFGDGTRLSIL.

The J gene is TRBJ2-3, the V gene TRBV5-1; the match to TRBD2 covers 12 bases. Germline-derived CDR1 and CDR2 are SGHRS and YFSETQ. The CDR3 spans 14 residues. V was pared by 6 bases and J by 6 bases, with 5 bases of the junction left unmatched. The CDR3 nucleotides read TGCGCCAGCATTCCTAGCGGGGGGGCGGATACGCAGTATTTT. Translated: CASIPSGGADTQYF.

The chain recombines TRBV5-6 with TRBJ2-7; a possible D gene is TRBD2 (5 bases). V shed 4 bases and J shed 3 bases, with 14 bases lying between them. CDR3 length: 14 residues. From germline, CDR1 is SGHDT and CDR2 YYEEEE. The CDR3 coding sequence is TGTGCCAGCAGCCCCACGGGATCCAACTACGAGCAGTACTTC. Its translation is CASSPTGSNYEQYF.

The V gene is TRBV5-4, the J gene TRBJ1-6; D remains ambiguous. The V gene lost 4 bases and the J gene lost 7 bases, with 12 bases spanning the gap. This CDR3 comprises 14 residues. Germline V gene data show CDR1 as SGHNT and CDR2 as YYREEE (reference sequence). In DNA, the CDR3 is TGTGCCAGCAGCCGATGGGCTGACAATTCACCCCTCCACTTT. It encodes CASSRWADNSPLHF.

The J gene is TRBJ1-2, the V gene TRBV6-5; D gene unclear. From germline, CDR1 is MNHEY and CDR2 SVGAGI. V lost 5 bases and J 3 bases, leaving 10 bases between the germline ends. This CDR3 spans 13 amino acids. The chain's CDR3 is CASSLGEDYGYTF. CDR3 bases: TGTGCCAGCAGTCTTGGCGAGGACTATGGCTACACCTTC.

The CDR3 DNA reads TGTGCCAGCCGGACGGCCCTCTATGGCTACACCTTC. It codes for CASRTALYGYTF. The chain links TRBV6-5 to TRBJ1-2; D gene ambiguous. V lost 8 bases and J 4 bases, leaving 11 bases between the germline ends. Per the germline V gene, CDR1 is MNHEY and CDR2 is SVGAGI. This CDR3 is 12 amino acids long.

The J gene is TRBJ2-2, the V gene TRBV2; D is uncertain. The CDR3 covers 18 residues. The germline gives CDR1 SNHLY, CDR2 FYNNEI. Trimming took 0 bases from V and 0 from J, leaving 14 bases between them. This chain's CDR3 is CASSEALHAGSNTGELFF. DNA for the CDR3: TGTGCCAGCAGTGAAGCGCTTCATGCAGGTTCGAACACCGGGGAGCTGTTTTTT.

CDR3 coding DNA: TGCGCCAGCAGCGTGACAGGGAGTAATGAGCAGTTCTTC. It is translated as CASSVTGSNEQFF. The V call is TRBV5-1, the J call TRBJ2-1; 7 bases agree with TRBD1. This CDR3 region has 13 residues. V gave up 4 bases and J gave up 7 bases; unmatched junction bases: 5. In germline, CDR1 is SGHRS, CDR2 YFSETQ.